The 25 T cell receptor beta chains below were found in one sample sequenced in a study of breast tumors, draining lymph nodes, adjacent tissues. Axillary draining lymph nodes of breast cancer patients supplied the node samples. TCRdb itself ran the multiplex PCR reads through MiXCR, one entry per CDR3 protein. Found here are approximately 190,000 distinct CDR3 sequences, approximately 30% of them singletons; the top ten hold approximately 4.3%. The material sequenced was axillary lymph node tissue. These TCRs come from a female donor with breast cancer. Some clones in this sample may be carry-over from other donors' samples.

This clonotype has just a few counts. This may arise from a read error, as a much more abundant clone is one base away. The V gene is TRBV5-1, the J gene TRBJ2-1; D is ambiguous. The V gene's germline CDR1 is SGHRS and CDR2 YFSETQ. CDR3 length equals 13 residues. CDR3 sequence: CASSLPNRNDQFF. The CDR3 nucleotides are TGCGCCAGCAGCTTGCCCAATCGGAATGACCAGTTCTTC.

A note on this clonotype: This sequence may be a read error, since a much larger clone differs from it by one base. The conserved closing phenylalanine or tryptophan is absent in this CDR3, likely reflecting a read error. J is TRBJ2-7 and V is TRBV7-2; the match to TRBD2 covers 9 bases. Germline V gives CDR1 SGHTA, CDR2 FQGNSA. With 5 bases clipped from V and 7 bases from J, the junction kept 9 bases outside the gene matches. This CDR3 spans 14 amino acids. This CDR3 reads CASSLSGGLREQYL. CDR3 DNA: TGTGCCAGCAGCCTTAGCGGGGGACTACGGGAGCAGTACCTC.

This clonotype was detected many times. The chain has TRBV28 and TRBJ1-5, with D possibly matching TRBD1 (5 bases). The germline V gene encodes CDR1 MDHEN and CDR2 SYDVKM. CDR3 length equals 13 residues. Deletions cut 2 bases from V and 6 bases from J, with 8 bases between. The CDR3 sequence is CASSLVRVQPQHF. The CDR3 nucleotides read TGTGCCAGCAGTTTAGTCAGGGTTCAGCCCCAGCATTTT.

J is TRBJ2-1 and V is TRBV29-1; weak D call: TRBD2 (7 bases). There are 11 residues in the CDR3. Germline V gene sequence: CDR1 SQVTM, CDR2 ANQGSEA. Trimming removed 8 bases at V and 8 bases at J, with 13 bases between. The CDR3 region is CSLGGPDEQFF. The CDR3 region has the DNA TGCAGCTTGGGGGGGCCAGATGAGCAGTTCTTC.

The chain couples TRBV13 to TRBJ2-3; 8 bases map to TRBD1. The CDR3 runs to 14 residues. Unmatched junction bases numbered 7, after V lost 7 bases and J lost 4 bases. CDR1 and CDR2 from the germline V gene are PRHDT and FYEKMQ (reference sequence). This chain's CDR3 is CASTGQGLADTQYF. For the CDR3, the DNA is TGTGCCAGCACCGGACAGGGATTGGCAGATACGCAGTATTTT.

The chain is built from TRBV7-2 and TRBJ2-2, with TRBD2 matching 14 bases. The CDR3 loop spans 18 amino acids. Germline CDR1 SGHTA, CDR2 FQGNSA. J lost 7 bases, V lost 5 bases, and 12 bases had no gene match. The CDR3: CASSPDPGLAGEGGELFF. The CDR3 DNA sequence: TGTGCCAGCAGCCCAGACCCGGGACTAGCGGGAGAAGGCGGGGAGCTGTTTTTT.

There are many counts of this clonotype. The V call is TRBV6-6, the J call TRBJ1-4; 7 bases match TRBD1. This CDR3 region has 15 residues. V trimming: 5 bases; J trimming: 3 bases; junction bases outside the gene matches: 6. Germline V gene lookup returns CDR1 MNHNY and CDR2 SVGAGI (reference sequence). DNA of the CDR3: TGTGCCAGCAGTGCTTACAGGGGTTCTAATGAAAAACTGTTTTTT. This codes for CASSAYRGSNEKLFF.

This clonotype was seen repeatedly, ten times or more. This chain links TRBV20-1 with TRBJ2-3; 8 nucleotides line up with TRBD2. This CDR3 comprises 16 residues. With 3 bases clipped from V and 2 bases from J, the junction kept 10 bases outside the gene matches. Germline V gene lookup returns CDR1 DFQATT and CDR2 SNEGSKA (reference sequence). CDR3 amino acids: CSARPVGGAVTDTQYF. CDR3 nucleotide sequence: TGCAGTGCTAGGCCGGTCGGGGGGGCGGTCACAGATACGCAGTATTTT.

Ten or more counts support this clonotype. The chain is built from TRBV24-1 and TRBJ2-3; weak D call: TRBD1 (6 bases). V shed 7 bases and J shed 0 bases, with 10 bases lying between them. The CDR3 loop spans 14 amino acids. Germline CDR1 and CDR2: KGHDR and SFDVKD. The CDR3 is CATRDRLSTDTQYF. CDR3 DNA sequence: TGTGCCACCAGGGACAGACTTAGCACAGATACGCAGTATTTT.

This clonotype has a single count. The CDR3 ends on some other residue instead of the conserved phenylalanine or tryptophan, so this is likely a read error. This chain connects TRBV12-3 or TRBV12-4 to TRBJ1-4; perhaps TRBD1 as D (6 bases). The V end was cut by 3 bases, the J end by 6 bases, with 11 bases between. The CDR3 is 14 amino acids. This chain's CDR3 is CASSFRTVDEKLFS. As DNA, the CDR3 is TGTGCCAGCAGTTTTCGGACAGTGGATGAAAAACTGTTTTCT.

V gene TRBV11-2 combines with J gene TRBJ2-4; 8 nucleotides align to TRBD1. Germline-derived CDR1 and CDR2 are SGHAT and FQNNGV. The CDR3 covers 17 residues. The trim removed 1 base at V and 7 bases at J, leaving 12 bases unmatched. CDR3 bases: TGTGCCAGCAGCTTAGGGACAGGGTCCTACAATGAGAACATTCAGTACTTC. Residues: CASSLGTGSYNENIQYF.

This clonotype was counted many times. The chain uses TRBV5-6 and TRBJ2-7, with TRBD1 identical over 7 bases. V was pared by 4 bases and J by 7 bases, with 11 bases of the junction left unmatched. The CDR3 is 14 amino acids. Germline lookup yields CDR1 SGHDT and CDR2 YYEEEE. The CDR3 here is CASSQGNRGWEQYF. The CDR3 nucleotides read TGTGCCAGCAGCCAAGGTAACAGGGGATGGGAGCAGTACTTC.

In the case of this clonotype: This may stem from a read error, because a much larger clone lies one nucleotide away. The rearrangement uses TRBV5-5 and TRBJ2-3; maybe TRBD2 (6 bases). Germline V gives CDR1 SGHKS, CDR2 YYEKEE (reference sequence). V lost 0 bases and J 4 bases, leaving 12 bases between the germline ends. The CDR3 extends over 15 amino acids. The CDR3 sequence is CASSLAPAGADTQYF. CDR3 bases: TGTGCCAGCAGCTTGGCTCCAGCGGGCGCAGATACGCAGTATTTT.

The sample holds many counts of this clonotype. The chain uses TRBV7-9 and TRBJ1-4, with unresolved D. CDR3 size: 14 residues. Germline V gene sequence: CDR1 SEHNR, CDR2 FQNEAQ (reference sequence). Trimming left V 5 bases short and J 7 bases short, with 14 bases between. The CDR3: CASSLTQAGEKLFF. CDR3 DNA: TGTGCCAGCAGCCTGACGCAGGCCGGTGAAAAACTGTTTTTT.

The table lists this clonotype with many counts. V and J are TRBV20-1 and TRBJ2-1, with 7 bases matching TRBD2. The CDR3 spans 14 residues. V was clipped by 6 bases and J by 1 base; unmatched bases: 6. Per the germline V gene, CDR1 is DFQATT and CDR2 is SNEGSKA (reference sequence). CDR3: CSAALARSYNEQFF. Written as DNA, the CDR3 is TGCAGTGCAGCACTAGCGCGATCCTACAATGAGCAGTTCTTC.

The chain is built from TRBV10-3 and TRBJ2-7; D is possibly TRBD2 (5 bases). The CDR3 extends over 13 amino acids. CDR1 is ENHRY, CDR2 SYGVKD, per germline. Trimming took off 6 bases at V and 10 bases at J, with 19 bases between the two ends. CDR3 bases: TGTGCCATCAGCTCGAACTGGGGAGAAGACCAGTACTTC. Translation: CAISSNWGEDQYF.

This clonotype was seen many times. The chain links TRBV10-3 to TRBJ1-2, with D uncertain. CDR1 is ENHRY, CDR2 SYGVKD, per germline. Trimming shortened V by 2 bases and J by 0 bases, and 13 bases separated the two germline ends. The CDR3 runs 16 residues. CDR3 nucleotides: TGTGCCATCAGTGAGGTAGGCAGCCCAACTAACTATGGCTACACCTTC. Protein product: CAISEVGSPTNYGYTF.

Comment on this clonotype: One base away lies a much larger clone, so this may be a sequencing read error. The J gene is TRBJ2-5, the V gene TRBV20-1; no clear D gene. CDR3 length: 11 amino acids. Germline CDR1 reads DFQATT; CDR2 reads SNEGSKA (reference sequence). The CDR3 sequence is CSARVRETQSF. The CDR3 DNA reads TGCAGTGCTAGAGTTCGCGAGACCCAGTCCTTC.

V is TRBV5-1 and J is TRBJ1-1, with D uncertain. The V and J ends lost 4 bases and 4 bases respectively, with 8 bases between them. This CDR3 is built from 12 residues. The germline V gene encodes CDR1 SGHRS and CDR2 YFSETQ. The CDR3 here is CASSPEGTEAFF. CDR3 nucleotides: TGCGCCAGCAGCCCGGAGGGCACTGAAGCTTTCTTT. The full variable domain, in which reference TRBV5-1 and TRBJ1-1 provide the parts outside the CDR3, is KAGVTQTPRYLIKTRGQQVTLSCSPISGHRSVSWYQQTPGQGLQFLFEYFSETQRNKGNFPGRFSGRQFSNSRSEMNVSTLELGDSALYLCASSPEGTEAFFGQGTRLTVV.

This clonotype has at least ten counts. V is TRBV28 and J is TRBJ2-5, with D possibly matching TRBD1 (5 bases). This CDR3 region has 13 residues. Germline values: CDR1 MDHEN, CDR2 SYDVKM. V gave up 2 bases and J gave up 5 bases, with 9 bases separating them. CDR3 bases: TGTGCCAGCAGTTTAAGGGGTGTGGAGACCCAGTACTTC. This encodes CASSLRGVETQYF.

The chain couples TRBV30 to TRBJ2-4; TRBD1 or TRBD2 may be the D gene (7 bases each). V was cut by 1 base and J by 4 bases, with 14 bases left in between. Germline V CDR1 and CDR2: GTSNPN, SVGIG (reference sequence). The CDR3 has 15 residues. The CDR3 here is CAWSGAGTVKNIQYF. DNA for the CDR3: TGTGCCTGGAGTGGAGCGGGGACAGTAAAAAACATTCAGTACTTC.

This clonotype was counted at least ten times. The chain is built from TRBV2 and TRBJ1-3; D perhaps matches TRBD1 (5 bases). CDR3 length: 14 residues. V was pared by 7 bases and J by 3 bases, with 13 bases between. Germline CDR1 reads SNHLY; CDR2 reads FYNNEI. Written as DNA, the CDR3 is TGTGCCAGCAAGGAGGGGTCGGTTGGAAACACCATATATTTT. This codes for CASKEGSVGNTIYF.

Comment on this clonotype: One end of the junction does not line up with germline, which may come from a read error. The chain has TRBV2 and TRBJ1-4; 9 positions match TRBD1. Germline values: CDR1 SNHLY, CDR2 FYNNEI. The CDR3 length is 17 residues. The CDR3 region is CASSEAQDRGLREILFF. Written as DNA, the CDR3 is TGTGCCAGCAGTGAAGCGCAGGACAGGGGCCTTCGTGAAATACTGTTTTTC.

The chain has TRBV5-1 and TRBJ1-6; D is perhaps TRBD1 (6 bases). CDR3 size: 15 residues. The germline CDR1 and CDR2 sequences are SGHRS and YFSETQ. The V end lost 7 bases, the J end lost 0 bases, and 11 bases lay between the germline ends. Here the CDR3 DNA reads TGCGCCAGCCGACAGGTTAGCTCCTATAATTCACCCCTCCACTTT. Its translation is CASRQVSSYNSPLHF.

The V and J genes are TRBV7-8 and TRBJ2-6; 8 bases fit TRBD1. The CDR3 is 17 amino acids. J was trimmed by 11 bases and V by 3 bases; bases with no gene match: 15. In germline, CDR1 is SGHVS, CDR2 FQNEAQ. The CDR3 DNA follows: TGTGCCAGCAGCTTCGCCAGGACAAGGACAGGGACCTACGTCCTGACTTTC. Amino acid sequence: CASSFARTRTGTYVLTF.